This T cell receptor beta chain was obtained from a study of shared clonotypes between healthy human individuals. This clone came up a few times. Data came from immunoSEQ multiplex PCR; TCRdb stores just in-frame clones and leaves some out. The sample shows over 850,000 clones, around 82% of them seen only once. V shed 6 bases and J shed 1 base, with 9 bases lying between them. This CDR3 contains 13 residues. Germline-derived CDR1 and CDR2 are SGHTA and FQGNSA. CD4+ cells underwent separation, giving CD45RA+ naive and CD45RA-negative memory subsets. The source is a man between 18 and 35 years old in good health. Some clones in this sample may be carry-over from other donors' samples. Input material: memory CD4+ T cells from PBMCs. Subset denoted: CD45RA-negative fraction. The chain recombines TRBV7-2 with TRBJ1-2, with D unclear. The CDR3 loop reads CASRKGFNYGYTF. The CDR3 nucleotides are TGTGCCAGCAGAAAAGGTTTTAACTATGGCTACACCTTC.